The clone carrying this T cell receptor (beta chain) has just a few counts. The data were taken from a study of patients and donors after allogeneic stem cell transplantation. TCRdb passed the RT-PCR reads through MiXCR, listing each CDR3 protein once. The sample has some 960,000 distinct CDR3 sequences; roughly 18% are singletons. The germline CDR1 and CDR2 sequences are MGHDK and SYGVNS. V was shortened by 0 bases and J by 4 bases, with 7 bases between the two germline ends. This CDR3 has 13 residues. The receptor was isolated from a human donor who was either an allogeneic HSCT recipient or a stem cell or donor lymphocyte infusion donor (not recorded which). It is not recorded whose cells these are; they may come from a transplant donor. Sequenced: blood, either unsorted or a sorted T cell fraction (not recorded which). This chain connects TRBV25-1 to TRBJ2-7, with D possibly being TRBD1 (5 bases). As DNA, the CDR3 is TGTGCCAGCAGTGAATACAGGGCTTACGAGCAGTACTTC. It translates to CASSEYRAYEQYF.